These T cell receptor beta chains were read from a single sample in a study of read filtering for tumor transcriptome and immune sequencing. Each CDR3 protein gets one entry after TCRdb re-called the reads with MiXCR. Here the sample spans approximately 20,000 distinct CDR3 sequences, approximately 20% being singletons. Sequenced: a population of CD138-negative cells sorted from bone marrow. These receptors all come from a donor aged 40 or over with multiple myeloma. Each CDR3 is given with its conserved first and last residue. The D gene is left open where the match is weak. For some rows the clone size is stated as once, few or many, or as a class when expanded; others skip it.

clone size: .; V gene: TRBV20-1; J gene: TRBJ1-5; D gene: TRBD1; CDR3 DNA: TGCAGTGCTAGAGATCCAGGGGGCACTCCCAATCAGCCCCAGCATTTT; CDR3 protein: CSARDPGGTPNQPQHF
clone size: many; V gene: TRBV20-1; J gene: TRBJ2-1; D gene: TRBD2; CDR3 DNA: TGCAGTGTAGCGGGAGTATACAATGAGCAGTTCTTC; CDR3 protein: CSVAGVYNEQFF
clone size: .; V gene: TRBV28; J gene: TRBJ2-5; D gene: .; CDR3 DNA: TGTGCCAGCAGCACAGGGCCAGAGACCCAGTACTTC; CDR3 protein: CASSTGPETQYF
clone size: many; V gene: TRBV28; J gene: TRBJ2-5; D gene: .; CDR3 DNA: TGTGCCAGCAGTTTGTGGGGGGCCCCAGAGACCCAGTACTTC; CDR3 protein: CASSLWGAPETQYF
clone size: many; V gene: TRBV11-2; J gene: TRBJ2-1; D gene: .; CDR3 DNA: TGTGCCAGCACCCGGGACCCCCCTAACAATGAGCAGTTCTTC; CDR3 protein: CASTRDPPNNEQFF
clone size: many; V gene: TRBV7-2; J gene: TRBJ2-7; D gene: TRBD1; CDR3 DNA: TGTGCCAGCAGCTTAGGGACAGGGGGAATCTACGAGCAGTACTTC; CDR3 protein: CASSLGTGGIYEQYF
clone size: many; V gene: TRBV29-1; J gene: TRBJ2-1; D gene: .; CDR3 DNA: TGCAGCGTTGAGGGGGAAGTGACCTACAATGAGCAGTTCTTC; CDR3 protein: CSVEGEVTYNEQFF
clone size: many; V gene: TRBV20-1; J gene: TRBJ2-6; D gene: .; CDR3 DNA: TGCAGTGCCAACCCCCTACCCGGGGCCAACGTCCTGACTTTC; CDR3 protein: CSANPLPGANVLTF
clone size: medium-sized; V gene: TRBV20-1; J gene: TRBJ1-2; D gene: .; CDR3 DNA: TGCAGTGCTAGAGATCCGCTGTATGGCTACACCTTC; CDR3 protein: CSARDPLYGYTF
clone size: .; V gene: TRBV27; J gene: TRBJ2-7; D gene: .; CDR3 DNA: TGTGCCAGCAGTTGGGGCCGCTCCTACGAGCAGTACTTC; CDR3 protein: CASSWGRSYEQYF
clone size: many; V gene: TRBV14; J gene: TRBJ1-2; D gene: TRBD1; CDR3 DNA: TGTGCCAGCAGCCATACAGGGGAATATGGCTACACCTTC; CDR3 protein: CASSHTGEYGYTF
clone size: .; V gene: TRBV5-1; J gene: TRBJ2-7; D gene: .; CDR3 DNA: TGCGCCAGCAGCACGACAGAGCGGCAGTACTTC; CDR3 protein: CASSTTERQYF
clone size: many; V gene: TRBV7-2; J gene: TRBJ2-3; D gene: TRBD2; CDR3 DNA: TGTGCCAGCAGACGCGTCGCGGGAGCAACAGATACGCAGTATTTT; CDR3 protein: CASRRVAGATDTQYF
clone size: .; V gene: TRBV5-1; J gene: TRBJ1-1; D gene: .; CDR3 DNA: TGCGCCAGCAGCTTGGGTGGGGGGCTGGACACTGAATCTTTCTTT; CDR3 protein: CASSLGGGLDTESFF
clone size: .; V gene: TRBV20-1; J gene: TRBJ2-5; D gene: TRBD2; CDR3 DNA: TGCAGTGCTAGTTACGGGAGGGCCAGAGAGACCCAGTACTTC; CDR3 protein: CSASYGRARETQYF